The entry below gives a single T cell receptor (beta chain) sequence along with its context. It has no known antigen specificity. Base qualities are not recorded, but no much larger clone differs from it by a single base. TCRdb lists the instrument as Illumina HiSeq 1500. TCRdb reanalyzed the raw reads on its own, using fastp at Q25 for trimming and MiXCR for clone calling, and kept in-frame beta chains. Each entry is one CDR3 protein sequence, shown with its most common DNA and genes. This sample has approximately 770,000 distinct CDR3 sequences in its table, and 25% to 35% of those were observed once. The top ten clonotypes cover about an eighth of the sample. These data originate in a study of T cell repertoires in cytomegalovirus infection (dated by TCRdb to between 2019 and 2020). Study-level background: Peptide stimulations targeted recently identified HLA-C-restricted CMV epitopes, whose presentation resists viral immunomodulation, together with well-studied HLA-B-restricted epitopes. Because public TCR beta signatures pointed to carriage of CMV infection together with the matching HLA type, the HLA type of each donor mattered for the analysis.

The study at large found these results: In both this cohort and an independent roughly 330-donor cohort, the cumulative frequency of public TCR beta family members distinguished carriers of CMV infection plus the relevant HLA type. The ex vivo response was dominated by HLA-C-restricted CMV-specific TCR beta clonotypes, and the single most frequent clonotype in two of eight donors was supplied by these HLA-C-restricted clonotypes.

The junction shows trimming of 1 base on V and 9 bases on J, and the gene matches do not reach 2 bases of it. The CDR3 contains 14 residues, cysteine and phenylalanine counted. Only CDR3 DNA is held: 42 bases, read in frame from base 1. CDR1 and CDR2 (SNHLY, FYNNEI) derive from the germline V gene. The treatment or condition tag for this specimen amounts to: in vitro stimulation with specific CMV peptide epitopes to enrich CMV-specific T cells. This receptor was obtained from a human donor in good health (CMV status not recorded). Some clones in this sample may be carry-over from other donors' samples. The source was cultured CD8+ T cells from PBMCs, collected from culture after CMV antigen stimulation. Recombination linked TRBV2 to TRBJ1-6, with TRBD1 matching 8 junction bases. The CDR3 here reads CASSEGRGLSPLHF. The sequence in DNA is TGTGCCAGCAGTGAAGGCAGGGGGCTTTCACCCCTCCACTTT.